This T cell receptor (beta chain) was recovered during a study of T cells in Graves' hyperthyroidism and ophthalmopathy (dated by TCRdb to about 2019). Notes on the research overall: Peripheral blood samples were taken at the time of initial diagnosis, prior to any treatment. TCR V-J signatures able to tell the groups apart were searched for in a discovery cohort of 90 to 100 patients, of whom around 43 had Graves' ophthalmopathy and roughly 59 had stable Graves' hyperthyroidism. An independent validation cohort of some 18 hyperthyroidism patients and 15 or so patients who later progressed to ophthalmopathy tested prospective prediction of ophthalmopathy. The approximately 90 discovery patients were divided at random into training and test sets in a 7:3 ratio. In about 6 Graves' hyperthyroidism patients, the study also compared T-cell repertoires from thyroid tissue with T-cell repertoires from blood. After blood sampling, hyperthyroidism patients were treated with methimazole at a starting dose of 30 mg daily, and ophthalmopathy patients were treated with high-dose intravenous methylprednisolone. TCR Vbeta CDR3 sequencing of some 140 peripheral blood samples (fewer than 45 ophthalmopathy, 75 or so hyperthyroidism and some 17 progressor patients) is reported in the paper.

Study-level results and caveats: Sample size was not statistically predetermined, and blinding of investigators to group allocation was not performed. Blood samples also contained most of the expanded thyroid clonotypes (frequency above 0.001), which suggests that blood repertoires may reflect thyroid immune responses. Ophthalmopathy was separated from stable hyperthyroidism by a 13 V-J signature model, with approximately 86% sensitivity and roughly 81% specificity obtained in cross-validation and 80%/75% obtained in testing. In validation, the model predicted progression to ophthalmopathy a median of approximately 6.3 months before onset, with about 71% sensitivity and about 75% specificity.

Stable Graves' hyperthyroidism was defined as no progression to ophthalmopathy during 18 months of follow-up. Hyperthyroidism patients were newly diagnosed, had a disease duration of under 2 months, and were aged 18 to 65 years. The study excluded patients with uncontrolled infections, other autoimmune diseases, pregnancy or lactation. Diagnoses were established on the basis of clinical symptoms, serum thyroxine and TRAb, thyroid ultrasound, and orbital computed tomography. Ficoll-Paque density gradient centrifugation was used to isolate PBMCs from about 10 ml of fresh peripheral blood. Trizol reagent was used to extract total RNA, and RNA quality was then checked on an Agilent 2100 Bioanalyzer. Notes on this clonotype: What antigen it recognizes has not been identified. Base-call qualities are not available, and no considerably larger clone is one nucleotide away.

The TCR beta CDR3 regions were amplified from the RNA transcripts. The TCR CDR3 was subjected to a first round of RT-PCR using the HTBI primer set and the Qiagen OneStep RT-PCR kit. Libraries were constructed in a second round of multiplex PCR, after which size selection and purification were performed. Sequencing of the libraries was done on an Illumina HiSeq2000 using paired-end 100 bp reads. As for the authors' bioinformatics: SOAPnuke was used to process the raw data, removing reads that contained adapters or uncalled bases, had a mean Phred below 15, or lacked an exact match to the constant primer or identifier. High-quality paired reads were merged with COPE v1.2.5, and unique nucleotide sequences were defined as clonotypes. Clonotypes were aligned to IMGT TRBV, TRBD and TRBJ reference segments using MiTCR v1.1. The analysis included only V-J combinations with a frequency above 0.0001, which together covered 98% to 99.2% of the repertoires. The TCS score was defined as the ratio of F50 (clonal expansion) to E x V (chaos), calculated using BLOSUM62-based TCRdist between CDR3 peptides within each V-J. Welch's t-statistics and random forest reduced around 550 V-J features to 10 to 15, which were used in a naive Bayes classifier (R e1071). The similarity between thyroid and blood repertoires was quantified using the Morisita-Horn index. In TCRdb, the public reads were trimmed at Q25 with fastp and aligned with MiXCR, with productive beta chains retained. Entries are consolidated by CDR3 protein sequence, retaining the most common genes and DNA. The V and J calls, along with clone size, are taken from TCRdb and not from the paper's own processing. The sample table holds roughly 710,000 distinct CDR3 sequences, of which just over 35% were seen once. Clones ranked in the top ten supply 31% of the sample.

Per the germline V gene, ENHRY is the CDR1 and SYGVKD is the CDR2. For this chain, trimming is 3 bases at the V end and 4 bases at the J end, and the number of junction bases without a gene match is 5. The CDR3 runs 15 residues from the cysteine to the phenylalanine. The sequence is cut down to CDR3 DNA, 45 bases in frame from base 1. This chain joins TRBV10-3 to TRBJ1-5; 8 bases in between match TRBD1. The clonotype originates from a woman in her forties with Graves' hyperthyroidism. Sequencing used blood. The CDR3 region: CAISDQTGVNQPQHF. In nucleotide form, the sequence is TGTGCCATCAGTGATCAGACAGGGGTTAATCAGCCCCAGCATTTT.